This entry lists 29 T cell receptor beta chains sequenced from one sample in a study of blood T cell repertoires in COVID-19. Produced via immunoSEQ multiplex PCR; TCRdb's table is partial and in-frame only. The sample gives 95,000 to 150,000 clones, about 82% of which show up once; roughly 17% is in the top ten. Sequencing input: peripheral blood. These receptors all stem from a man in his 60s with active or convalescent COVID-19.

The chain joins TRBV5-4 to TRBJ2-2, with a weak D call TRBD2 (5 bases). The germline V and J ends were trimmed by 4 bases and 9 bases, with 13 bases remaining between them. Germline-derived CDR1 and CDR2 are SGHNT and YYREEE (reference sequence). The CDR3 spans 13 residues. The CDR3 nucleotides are TGTGCCAGCAGCCAAGGACTGGCCCGGGAGCTGTTTTTT. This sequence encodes CASSQGLARELFF.

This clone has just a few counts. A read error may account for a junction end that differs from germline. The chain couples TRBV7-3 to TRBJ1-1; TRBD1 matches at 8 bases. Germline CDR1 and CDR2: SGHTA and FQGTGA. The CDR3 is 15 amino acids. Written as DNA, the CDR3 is TGTGCCAGCAGCGTAACAGGGGGTGCGAACACTGAAGCTTTCTTT. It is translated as CASSVTGGANTEAFF.

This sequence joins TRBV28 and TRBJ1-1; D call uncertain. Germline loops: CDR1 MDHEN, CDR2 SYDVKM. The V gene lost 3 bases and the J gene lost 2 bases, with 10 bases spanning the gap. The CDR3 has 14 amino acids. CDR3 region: CASSFGQFNTEAFF. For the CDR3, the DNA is TGTGCCAGCAGTTTTGGGCAGTTTAACACTGAAGCTTTCTTT.

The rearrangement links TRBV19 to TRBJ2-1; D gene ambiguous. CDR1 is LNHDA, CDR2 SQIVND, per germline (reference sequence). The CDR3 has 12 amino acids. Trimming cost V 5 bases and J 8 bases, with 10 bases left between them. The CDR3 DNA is TGTGCCAGTAGTTCTATGGCGGATGAGCAGTTCTTC. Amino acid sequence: CASSSMADEQFF.

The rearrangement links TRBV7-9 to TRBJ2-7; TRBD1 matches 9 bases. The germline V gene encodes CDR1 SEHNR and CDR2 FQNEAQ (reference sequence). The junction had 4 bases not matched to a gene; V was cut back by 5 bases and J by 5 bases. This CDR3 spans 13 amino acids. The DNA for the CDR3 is TGTGCCAGCAGCGGGGACAGGGCCCACGAGCAGTACTTC. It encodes CASSGDRAHEQYF.

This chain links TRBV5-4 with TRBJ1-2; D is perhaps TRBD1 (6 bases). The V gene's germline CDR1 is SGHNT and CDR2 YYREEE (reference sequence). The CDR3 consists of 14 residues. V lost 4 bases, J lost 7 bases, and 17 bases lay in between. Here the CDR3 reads CASSVDRSRGGYTF. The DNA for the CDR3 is TGTGCCAGCAGCGTCGACAGGAGTCGGGGTGGCTACACCTTC.

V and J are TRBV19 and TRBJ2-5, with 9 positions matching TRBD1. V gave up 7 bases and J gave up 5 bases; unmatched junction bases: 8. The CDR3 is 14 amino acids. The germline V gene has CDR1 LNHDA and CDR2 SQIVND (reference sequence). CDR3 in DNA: TGTGCCAGTACTACCGGGACAGGGTTCGAGACCCAGTACTTC. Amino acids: CASTTGTGFETQYF. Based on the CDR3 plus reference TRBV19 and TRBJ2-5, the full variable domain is DGGITQSPKYLFRKEGQNVTLSCEQNLNHDAMYWYRQDPGQGLRLIYYSQIVNDFQKGDIAEGYSVSREKKESFPLTVTSAQKNPTAFYLCASTTGTGFETQYFGPGTRLLVL.

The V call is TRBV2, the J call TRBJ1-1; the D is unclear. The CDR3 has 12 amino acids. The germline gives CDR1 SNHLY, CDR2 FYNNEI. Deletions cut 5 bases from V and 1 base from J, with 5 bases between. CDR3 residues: CASSRWNTEAFF. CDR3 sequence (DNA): TGTGCCAGCAGTCGGTGGAACACTGAAGCTTTCTTT.

In DNA, the CDR3 is TGTGCCAGCAGCGGCGGAGGGGCGGATACGCAGTATTTT. It is translated as CASSGGGADTQYF. The chain couples TRBV9 to TRBJ2-3; weak D call: TRBD2 (6 bases). The CDR3 is made up of 13 amino acids. V shed 3 bases and J shed 6 bases, with 11 bases lying between them. CDR1 is SGDLS and CDR2 is YYNGEE in the germline V gene.

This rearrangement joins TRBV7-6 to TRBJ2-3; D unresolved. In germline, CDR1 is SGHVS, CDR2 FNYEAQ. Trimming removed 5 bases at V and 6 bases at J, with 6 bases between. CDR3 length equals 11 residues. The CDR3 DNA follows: TGTGCCAGCAGCCCTACTGATACGCAGTATTTT. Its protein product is CASSPTDTQYF. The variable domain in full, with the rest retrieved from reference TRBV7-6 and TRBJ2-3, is GAGVSQSPRYKVTKRGQDVALRCDPISGHVSLYWYRQALGQGPEFLTYFNYEAQQDKSGLPNDRFSAERPEGSISTLTIQRTEQRDSAMYRCASSPTDTQYFGPGTRLTVL.

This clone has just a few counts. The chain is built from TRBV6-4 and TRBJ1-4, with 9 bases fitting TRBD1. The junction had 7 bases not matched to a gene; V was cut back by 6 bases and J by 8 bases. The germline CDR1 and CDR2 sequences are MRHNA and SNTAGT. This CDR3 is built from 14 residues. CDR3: CASRRGDREEKLFF. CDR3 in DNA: TGTGCCAGCAGGAGGGGGGACAGGGAAGAAAAACTGTTTTTT.

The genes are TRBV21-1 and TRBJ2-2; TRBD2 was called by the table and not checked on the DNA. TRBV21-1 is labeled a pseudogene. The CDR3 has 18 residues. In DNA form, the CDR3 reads TGTGCCCCCTCTCCCGGGCTAGCGGGAGGGCCAAGCACCGGGGAGCTGTTTTTT. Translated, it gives CAPSPGLAGGPSTGELFF.

CDR3 in DNA: TGTGCCAGCAGTCAATCAGGGGGCGCTGGTAATCAGCCCCAGCATTTT. Protein product: CASSQSGGAGNQPQHF. The chain uses TRBV27 and TRBJ1-5; TRBD1 agrees at 8 bases. The CDR3 sequence is 16 residues long. The germline V gene encodes CDR1 MNHEY and CDR2 SMNVEV (reference sequence). J gave up 4 bases and V 5 bases, and 10 bases lay outside the gene matches.

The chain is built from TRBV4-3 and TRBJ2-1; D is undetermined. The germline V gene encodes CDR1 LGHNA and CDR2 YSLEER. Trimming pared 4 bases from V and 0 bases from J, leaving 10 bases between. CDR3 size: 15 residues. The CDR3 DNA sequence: TGCGCCAGCAGCCCTCAGACAAACTCCTACAATGAGCAGTTCTTC. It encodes CASSPQTNSYNEQFF.

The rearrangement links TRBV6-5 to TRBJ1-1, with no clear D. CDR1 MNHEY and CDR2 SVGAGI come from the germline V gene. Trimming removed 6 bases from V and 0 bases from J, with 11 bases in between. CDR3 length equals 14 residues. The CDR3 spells CASRGDSLNTEAFF. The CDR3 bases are TGTGCCAGCAGGGGAGACTCCTTGAACACTGAAGCTTTCTTT.

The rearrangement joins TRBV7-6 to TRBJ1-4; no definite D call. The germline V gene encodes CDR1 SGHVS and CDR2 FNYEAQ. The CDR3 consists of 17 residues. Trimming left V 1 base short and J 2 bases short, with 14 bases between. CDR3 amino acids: CASSLVLPGSTNEKLFF. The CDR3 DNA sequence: TGTGCCAGCAGCTTAGTATTGCCGGGGTCCACTAATGAAAAACTGTTTTTT. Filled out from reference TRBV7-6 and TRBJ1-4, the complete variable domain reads GAGVSQSPRYKVTKRGQDVALRCDPISGHVSLYWYRQALGQGPEFLTYFNYEAQQDKSGLPNDRFSAERPEGSISTLTIQRTEQRDSAMYRCASSLVLPGSTNEKLFFGSGTQLSVL.

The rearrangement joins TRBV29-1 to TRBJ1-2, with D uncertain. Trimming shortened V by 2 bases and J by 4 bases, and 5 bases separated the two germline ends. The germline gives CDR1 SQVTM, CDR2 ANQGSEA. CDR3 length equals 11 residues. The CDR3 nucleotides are TGCAGCGTTGAACCAGGCTATGGCTACACCTTC. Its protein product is CSVEPGYGYTF.

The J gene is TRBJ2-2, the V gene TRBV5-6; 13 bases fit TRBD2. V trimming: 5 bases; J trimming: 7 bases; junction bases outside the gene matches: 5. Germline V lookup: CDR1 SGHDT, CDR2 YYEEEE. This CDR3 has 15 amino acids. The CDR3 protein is CASRRTSGGGGELFF. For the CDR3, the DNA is TGTGCCAGCAGGAGGACTAGCGGGGGAGGCGGGGAGCTGTTTTTT.

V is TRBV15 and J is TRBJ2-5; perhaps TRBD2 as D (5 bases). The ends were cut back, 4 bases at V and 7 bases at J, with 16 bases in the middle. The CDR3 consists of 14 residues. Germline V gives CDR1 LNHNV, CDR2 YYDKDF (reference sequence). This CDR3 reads CATSNPGSLGTQYF. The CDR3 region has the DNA TGTGCCACCAGCAATCCGGGGTCCCTGGGGACCCAGTACTTC.

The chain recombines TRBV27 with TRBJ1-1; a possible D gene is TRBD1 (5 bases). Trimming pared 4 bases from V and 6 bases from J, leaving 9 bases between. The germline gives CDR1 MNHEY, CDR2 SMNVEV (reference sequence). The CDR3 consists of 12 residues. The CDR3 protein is CASSSLTAEAFF. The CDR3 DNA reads TGTGCCAGCAGTTCTTTGACAGCTGAAGCTTTCTTT.

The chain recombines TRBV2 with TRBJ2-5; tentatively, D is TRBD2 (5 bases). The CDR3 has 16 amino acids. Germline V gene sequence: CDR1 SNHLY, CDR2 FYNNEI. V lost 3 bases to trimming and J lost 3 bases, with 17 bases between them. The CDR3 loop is CASSDVFGKPEETQYF. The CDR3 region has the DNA TGTGCCAGCAGTGATGTCTTCGGGAAGCCCGAAGAGACCCAGTACTTC.

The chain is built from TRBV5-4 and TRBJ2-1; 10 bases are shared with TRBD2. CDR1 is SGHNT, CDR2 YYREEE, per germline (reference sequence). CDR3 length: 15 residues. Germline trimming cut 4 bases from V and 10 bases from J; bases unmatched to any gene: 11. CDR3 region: CASSPVGLAGDEQFF. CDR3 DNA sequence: TGTGCCAGCAGCCCCGTCGGGCTAGCGGGAGACGAGCAGTTCTTC.

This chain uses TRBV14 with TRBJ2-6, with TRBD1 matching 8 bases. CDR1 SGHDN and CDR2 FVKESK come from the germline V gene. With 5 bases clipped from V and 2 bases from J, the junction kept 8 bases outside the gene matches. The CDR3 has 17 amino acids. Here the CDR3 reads CASSDRTGSPGANVLTF. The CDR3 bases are TGTGCCAGCAGCGATCGGACAGGGTCGCCTGGGGCCAACGTCCTGACTTTC.

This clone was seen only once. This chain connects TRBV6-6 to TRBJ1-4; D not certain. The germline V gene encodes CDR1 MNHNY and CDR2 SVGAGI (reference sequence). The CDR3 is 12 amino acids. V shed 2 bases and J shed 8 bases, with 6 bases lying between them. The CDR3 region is CASSYPGEKLFF. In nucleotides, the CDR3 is TGTGCCAGCAGTTACCCCGGGGAAAAACTGTTTTTT.

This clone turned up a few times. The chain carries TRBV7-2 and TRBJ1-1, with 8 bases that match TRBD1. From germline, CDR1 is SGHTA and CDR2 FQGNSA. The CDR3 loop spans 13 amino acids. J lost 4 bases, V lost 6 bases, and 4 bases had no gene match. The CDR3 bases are TGTGCCAGCAGATCTACAGGGGGCACTGAAGCTTTCTTT. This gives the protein CASRSTGGTEAFF.

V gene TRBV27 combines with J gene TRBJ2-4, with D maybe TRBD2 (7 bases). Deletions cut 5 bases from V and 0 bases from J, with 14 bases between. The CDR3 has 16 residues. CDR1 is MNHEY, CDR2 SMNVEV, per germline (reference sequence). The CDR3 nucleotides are TGTGCCAGCAGTCCGGCGGGGGCCCTAGCCAAAAACATTCAGTACTTC. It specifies CASSPAGALAKNIQYF.

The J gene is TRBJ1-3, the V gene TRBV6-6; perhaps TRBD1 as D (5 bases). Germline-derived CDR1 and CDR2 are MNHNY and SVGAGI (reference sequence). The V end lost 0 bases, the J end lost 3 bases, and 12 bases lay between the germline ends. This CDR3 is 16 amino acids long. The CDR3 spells CASSYSGPTGGNTIYF. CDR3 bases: TGTGCCAGCAGTTACTCGGGGCCCACCGGTGGAAACACCATATATTTT.

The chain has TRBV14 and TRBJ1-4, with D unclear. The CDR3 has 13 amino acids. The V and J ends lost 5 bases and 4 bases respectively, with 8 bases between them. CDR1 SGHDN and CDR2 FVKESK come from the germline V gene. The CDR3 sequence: CASSVARNEKLFF. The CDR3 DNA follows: TGTGCCAGCAGCGTGGCCCGTAATGAAAAACTGTTTTTT.

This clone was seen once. The CDR3 reads CASSLRAGGIQETQYF. The CDR3 nucleotides read TGCGCCAGCAGTCTTCGAGCGGGAGGGATCCAAGAGACCCAGTACTTC. This chain connects TRBV5-1 to TRBJ2-5, with 10 bases aligning to TRBD2. The CDR3 loop spans 16 amino acids. The junction had 8 bases not matched to a gene; V was cut back by 5 bases and J by 1 base. The V gene's germline CDR1 is SGHRS and CDR2 YFSETQ.